The clone carrying this T cell receptor (beta chain) was counted a few times. The antigen is not known. The sample originates from a study of blood T cells in healthy people across ages. Findings and limits, study-wide: Getting older went along with TCR beta diversity per million T cells dropping roughly linearly.

Germline V gene data show CDR1 as SGHDT and CDR2 as YYEEEE. This CDR3 comprises 15 residues. Through a sample-barcoded 5' primer and a J-beta primer mix, a second PCR was run for 7 to 11 cycles. The template-switch adaptor was a 5' adaptor with 12 random nucleotides. It tagged each cDNA molecule. TCRdb itself ran the 5' RACE reads through MiXCR, one entry per CDR3 protein. The sample consists of about 1,800,000 distinct CDR3 sequences, roughly 30% of them appearing once. The source material was blood. The receptor comes from a woman between 25 and 40 years old in good health. The genes are TRBV5-6 and TRBJ2-5, with TRBD2 matching 11 bases. The DNA end is more similar to TRBJ2-7, so the J call may be wrong. The CDR3 DNA follows: TGTGCCAGCAGTACCCTAGCGGGGGGTTCGTACGAGCAGTACTTC. This sequence encodes CASSTLAGGSYEQYF.